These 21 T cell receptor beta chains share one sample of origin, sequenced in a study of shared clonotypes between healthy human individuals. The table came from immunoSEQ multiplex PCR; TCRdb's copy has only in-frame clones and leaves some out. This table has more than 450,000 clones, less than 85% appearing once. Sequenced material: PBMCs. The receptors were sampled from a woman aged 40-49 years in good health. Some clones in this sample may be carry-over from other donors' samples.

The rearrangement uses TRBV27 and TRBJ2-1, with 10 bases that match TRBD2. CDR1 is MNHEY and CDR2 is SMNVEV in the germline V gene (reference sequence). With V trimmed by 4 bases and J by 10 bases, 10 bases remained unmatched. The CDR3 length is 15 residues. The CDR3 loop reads CASSSALAGSGEQFF. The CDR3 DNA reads TGTGCCAGCAGTTCAGCACTAGCGGGGTCGGGCGAGCAGTTCTTC.

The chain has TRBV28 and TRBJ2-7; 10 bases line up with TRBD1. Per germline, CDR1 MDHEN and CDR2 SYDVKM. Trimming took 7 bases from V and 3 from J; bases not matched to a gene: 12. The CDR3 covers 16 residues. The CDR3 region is CASMTQSRDRGYEQYF. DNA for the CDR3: TGTGCCAGCATGACGCAAAGCCGGGACAGGGGCTACGAGCAGTACTTC.

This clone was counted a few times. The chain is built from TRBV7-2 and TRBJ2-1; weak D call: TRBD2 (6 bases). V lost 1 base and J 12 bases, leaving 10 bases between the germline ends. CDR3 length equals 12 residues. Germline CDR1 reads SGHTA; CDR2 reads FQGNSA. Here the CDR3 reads CASSLVGTGQFF. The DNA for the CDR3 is TGTGCCAGCAGCTTAGTTGGGACTGGGCAGTTCTTC. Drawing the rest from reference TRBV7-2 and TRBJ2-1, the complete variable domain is GAGVSQSPSNKVTEKGKDVELRCDPISGHTALYWYRQSLGQGLEFLIYFQGNSAPDKSGLPSDRFSAERTGGSVSTLTIQRTQQEDSAVYLCASSLVGTGQFFGPGTRLTVL.

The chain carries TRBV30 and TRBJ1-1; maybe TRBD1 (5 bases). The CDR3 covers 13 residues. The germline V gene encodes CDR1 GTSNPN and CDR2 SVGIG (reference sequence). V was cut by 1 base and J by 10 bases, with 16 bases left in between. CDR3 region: CAWSAGTTLAAFF. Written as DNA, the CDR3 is TGTGCCTGGAGTGCTGGGACGACGTTGGCAGCTTTCTTT.

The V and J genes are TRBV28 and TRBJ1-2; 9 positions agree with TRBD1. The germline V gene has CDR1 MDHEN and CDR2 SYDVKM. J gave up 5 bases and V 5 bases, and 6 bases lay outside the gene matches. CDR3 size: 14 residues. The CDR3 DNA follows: TGTGCCAGCAGTCTCCGACAGGGGGTTTATGGCTACACCTTC. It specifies CASSLRQGVYGYTF.

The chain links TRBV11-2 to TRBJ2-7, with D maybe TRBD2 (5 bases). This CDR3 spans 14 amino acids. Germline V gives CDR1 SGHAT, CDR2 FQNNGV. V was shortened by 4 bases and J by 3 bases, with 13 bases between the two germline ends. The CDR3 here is CASSSPRSGYEQYF. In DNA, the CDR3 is TGTGCCAGCAGCTCCCCCCGGAGCGGCTACGAGCAGTACTTC.

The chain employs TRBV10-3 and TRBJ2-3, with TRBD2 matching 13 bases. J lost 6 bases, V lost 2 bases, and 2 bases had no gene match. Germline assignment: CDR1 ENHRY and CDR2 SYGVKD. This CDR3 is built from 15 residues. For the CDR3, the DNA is TGTGCCATCAGTGAGGGGACTAGCGGGACGGATACGCAGTATTTT. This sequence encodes CAISEGTSGTDTQYF.

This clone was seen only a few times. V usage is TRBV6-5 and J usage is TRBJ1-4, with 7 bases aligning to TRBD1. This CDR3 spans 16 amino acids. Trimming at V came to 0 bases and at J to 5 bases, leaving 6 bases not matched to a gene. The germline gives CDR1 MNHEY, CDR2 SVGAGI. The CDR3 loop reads CASSYSNRGENEKLFF. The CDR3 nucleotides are TGTGCCAGCAGTTACTCAAACAGGGGTGAAAATGAAAAACTGTTTTTT.

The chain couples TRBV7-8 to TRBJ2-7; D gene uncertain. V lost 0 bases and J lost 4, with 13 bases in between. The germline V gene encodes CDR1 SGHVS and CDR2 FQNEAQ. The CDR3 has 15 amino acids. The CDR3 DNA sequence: TGTGCCAGCAGCTTAGCAGTTAGAGGTGGTTACGAGCAGTACTTC. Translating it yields CASSLAVRGGYEQYF.

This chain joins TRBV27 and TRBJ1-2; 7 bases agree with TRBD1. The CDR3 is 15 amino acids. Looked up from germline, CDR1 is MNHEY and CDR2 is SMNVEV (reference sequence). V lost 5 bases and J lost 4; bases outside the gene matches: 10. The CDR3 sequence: CASSPSGTAVYGYTF. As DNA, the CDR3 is TGTGCCAGCAGTCCGAGCGGGACAGCTGTCTATGGCTACACCTTC.

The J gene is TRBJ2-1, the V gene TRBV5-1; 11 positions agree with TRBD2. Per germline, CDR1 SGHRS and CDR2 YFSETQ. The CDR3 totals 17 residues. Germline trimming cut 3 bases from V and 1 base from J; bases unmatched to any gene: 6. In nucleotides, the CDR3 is TGCGCCAGCAGCTACGGGACTAGCGGATCTTCCTACAATGAGCAGTTCTTC. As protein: CASSYGTSGSSYNEQFF.

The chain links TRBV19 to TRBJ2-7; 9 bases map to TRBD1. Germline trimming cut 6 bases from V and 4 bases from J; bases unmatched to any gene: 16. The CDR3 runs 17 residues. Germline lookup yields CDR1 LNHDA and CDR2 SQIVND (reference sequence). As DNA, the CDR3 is TGTGCCAGTAGGGGGACCGGGACAGGGAATAATTGGTACGAGCAGTACTTC. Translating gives CASRGTGTGNNWYEQYF.

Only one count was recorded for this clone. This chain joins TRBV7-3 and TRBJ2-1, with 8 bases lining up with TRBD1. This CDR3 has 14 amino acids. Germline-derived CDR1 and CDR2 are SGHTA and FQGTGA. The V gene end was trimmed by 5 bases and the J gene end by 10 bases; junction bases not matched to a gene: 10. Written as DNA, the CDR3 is TGTGCCAGCAGCCCGGGACAGGACCCCTCAGAGCAGTTCTTC. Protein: CASSPGQDPSEQFF.

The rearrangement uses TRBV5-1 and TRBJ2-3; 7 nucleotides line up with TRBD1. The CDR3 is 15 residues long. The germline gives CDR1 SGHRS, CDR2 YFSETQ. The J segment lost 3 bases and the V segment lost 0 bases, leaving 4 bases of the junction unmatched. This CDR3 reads CASSLGDSPTDTQYF. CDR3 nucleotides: TGCGCCAGCAGCTTGGGGGACAGCCCTACAGATACGCAGTATTTT.

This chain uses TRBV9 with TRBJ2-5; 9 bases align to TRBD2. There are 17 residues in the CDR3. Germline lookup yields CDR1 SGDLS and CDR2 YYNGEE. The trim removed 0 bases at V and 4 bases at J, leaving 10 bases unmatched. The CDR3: CASSVAVAGGPGETQYF. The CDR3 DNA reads TGTGCCAGCAGCGTAGCTGTGGCGGGAGGGCCCGGAGAGACCCAGTACTTC.

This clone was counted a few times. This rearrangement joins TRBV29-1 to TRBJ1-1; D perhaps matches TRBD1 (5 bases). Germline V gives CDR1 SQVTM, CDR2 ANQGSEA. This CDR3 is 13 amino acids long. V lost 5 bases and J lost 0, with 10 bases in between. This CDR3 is CSVHRNMNTEAFF. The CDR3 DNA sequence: TGCAGCGTTCACAGGAACATGAACACTGAAGCTTTCTTT.

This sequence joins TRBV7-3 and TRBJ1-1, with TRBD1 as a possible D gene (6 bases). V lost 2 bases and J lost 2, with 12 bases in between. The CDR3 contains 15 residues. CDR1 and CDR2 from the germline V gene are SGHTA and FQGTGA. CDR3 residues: CASSLGGRGNTEAFF. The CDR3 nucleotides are TGTGCCAGCAGCTTAGGAGGCAGGGGCAACACTGAAGCTTTCTTT. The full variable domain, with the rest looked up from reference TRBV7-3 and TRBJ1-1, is GAGVSQTPSNKVTEKGKYVELRCDPISGHTALYWYRQSLGQGPEFLIYFQGTGAADDSGLPNDRFFAVRPEGSVSTLKIQRTERGDSAVYLCASSLGGRGNTEAFFGQGTRLTVV.

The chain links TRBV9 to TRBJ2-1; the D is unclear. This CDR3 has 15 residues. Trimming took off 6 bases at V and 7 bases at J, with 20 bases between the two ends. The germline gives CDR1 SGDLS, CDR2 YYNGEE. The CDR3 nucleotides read TGTGCCAGCACATCTGCGGCCTCCATCGGGAATGAGCAGTTCTTC. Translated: CASTSAASIGNEQFF.

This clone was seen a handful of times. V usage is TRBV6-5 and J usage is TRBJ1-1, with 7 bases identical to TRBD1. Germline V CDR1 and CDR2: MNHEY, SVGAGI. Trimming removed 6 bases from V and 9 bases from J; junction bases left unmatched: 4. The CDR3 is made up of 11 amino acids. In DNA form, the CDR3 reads TGTGCCAGCAGACGGGACAGTCAAGCTTTCTTT. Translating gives CASRRDSQAFF.

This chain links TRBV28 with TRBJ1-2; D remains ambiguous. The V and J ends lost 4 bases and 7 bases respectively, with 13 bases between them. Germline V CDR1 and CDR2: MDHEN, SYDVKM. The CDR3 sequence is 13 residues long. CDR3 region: CASSSPAGSGYTF. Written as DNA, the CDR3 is TGTGCCAGCAGTTCGCCCGCTGGGAGTGGCTACACCTTC.

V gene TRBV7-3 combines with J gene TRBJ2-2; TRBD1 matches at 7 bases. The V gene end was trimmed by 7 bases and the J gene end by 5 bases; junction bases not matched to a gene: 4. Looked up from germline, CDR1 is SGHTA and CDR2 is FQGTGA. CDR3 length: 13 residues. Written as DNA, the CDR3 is TGTGCCAGCAATCTACAGGGGACCGGGGAGCTGTTTTTT. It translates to CASNLQGTGELFF. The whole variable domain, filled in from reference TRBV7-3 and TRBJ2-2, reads GAGVSQTPSNKVTEKGKYVELRCDPISGHTALYWYRQSLGQGPEFLIYFQGTGAADDSGLPNDRFFAVRPEGSVSTLKIQRTERGDSAVYLCASNLQGTGELFFGEGSRLTVL.